This T cell receptor (beta chain) was recovered during a study of cytomegalovirus exposure and HLA in healthy donors. Study-wide findings and caveats: The authors enumerated roughly 160 TCR beta chains as linked to cytomegalovirus.

In its sample, this clone was seen once. What it recognizes is unknown. Use of 60 Vbeta and 13 Jbeta primers characterized the PCR. Repertoires were generated with immunoSEQ multiplex PCR, while TCRdb's copy carries only in-frame clones and drops some. The sample contains approximately 100,000 clones, 70% to 80% of which appear only once. V was pared by 0 bases and J by 2 bases, with 9 bases between. The CDR3 is 14 residues long. Germline V gene lookup returns CDR1 SGHRS and CDR2 YFSETQ. This sequence joins TRBV5-1 and TRBJ2-7, with a weak D call TRBD2 (6 bases). This receptor was identified in a female donor in good health and CMV-seropositive. The material sequenced was PBMCs. The CDR3 coding sequence is TGCGCCAGCAGCTTGGGGGCGGGAACCTACGAGCAGTACTTC. It codes for CASSLGAGTYEQYF.